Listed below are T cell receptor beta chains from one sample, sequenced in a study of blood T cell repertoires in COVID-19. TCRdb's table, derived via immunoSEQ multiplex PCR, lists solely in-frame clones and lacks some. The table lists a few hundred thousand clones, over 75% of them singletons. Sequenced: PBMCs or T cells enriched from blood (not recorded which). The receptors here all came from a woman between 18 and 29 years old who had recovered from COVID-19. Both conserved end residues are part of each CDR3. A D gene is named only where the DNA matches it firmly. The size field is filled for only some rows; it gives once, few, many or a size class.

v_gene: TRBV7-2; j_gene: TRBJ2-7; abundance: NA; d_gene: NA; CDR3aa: CASSLAGANYEQYF; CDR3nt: TGTGCCAGCAGCTTAGCAGGGGCTAACTACGAGCAGTACTTC
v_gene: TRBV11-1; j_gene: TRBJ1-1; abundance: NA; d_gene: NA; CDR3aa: CASSPGGTEAFF; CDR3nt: TGTGCCAGCAGCCCCGGGGGCACTGAAGCTTTCTTT
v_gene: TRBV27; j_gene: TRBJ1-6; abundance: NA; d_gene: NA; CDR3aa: CASSPQGIVSPLHF; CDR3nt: TGTGCCAGCAGCCCGCAGGGGATAGTTTCACCCCTCCACTTT
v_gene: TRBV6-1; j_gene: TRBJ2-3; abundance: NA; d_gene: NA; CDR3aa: CASSEAQGARTDTQYF; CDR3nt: TGTGCCAGCAGTGAAGCGCAGGGTGCCCGCACAGATACGCAGTATTTT
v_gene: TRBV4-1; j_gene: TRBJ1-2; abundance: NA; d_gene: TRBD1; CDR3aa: CASSQGTGRNYGYTF; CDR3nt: TGCGCCAGCAGCCAAGGGACAGGGCGGAACTATGGCTACACCTTC
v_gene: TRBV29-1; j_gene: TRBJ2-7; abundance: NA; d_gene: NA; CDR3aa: CSVESVPNGYF; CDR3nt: TGCAGCGTTGAGTCGGTCCCCAACGGGTACTTC
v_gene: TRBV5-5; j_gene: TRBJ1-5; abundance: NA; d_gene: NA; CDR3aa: CASRPSSGSNQPQHF; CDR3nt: TGTGCCAGCAGGCCATCCTCAGGGAGCAATCAGCCCCAGCATTTT
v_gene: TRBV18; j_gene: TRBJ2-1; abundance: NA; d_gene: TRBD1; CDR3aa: CASSHPGQGPYRVYNEQFF; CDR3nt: TGTGCCAGCTCACATCCGGGACAGGGGCCCTATAGGGTATACAATGAGCAGTTCTTC
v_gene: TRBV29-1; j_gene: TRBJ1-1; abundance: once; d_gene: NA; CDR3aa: CSAANTEAFF; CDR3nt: TGCAGCGCAGCGAACACTGAAGCTTTCTTT
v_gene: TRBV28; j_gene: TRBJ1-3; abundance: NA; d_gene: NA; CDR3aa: CASSQFSGNTIYF; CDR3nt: TGTGCCAGCAGCCAGTTCTCTGGAAACACCATATATTTT
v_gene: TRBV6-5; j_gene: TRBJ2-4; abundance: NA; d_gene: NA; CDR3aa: CASSPHDRNIQYF; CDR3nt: TGTGCCAGCAGCCCCCATGATCGGAACATTCAGTACTTC
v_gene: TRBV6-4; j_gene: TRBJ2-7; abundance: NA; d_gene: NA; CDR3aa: CASSDGPGGRVQYF; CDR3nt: TGTGCCAGCAGTGACGGGCCCGGGGGGCGGGTGCAGTACTTC
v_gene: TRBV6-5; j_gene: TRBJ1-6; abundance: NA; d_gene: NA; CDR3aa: CASSYRQGVHNSPLHF; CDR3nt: TGTGCCAGCAGTTATAGGCAGGGTGTCCATAATTCACCCCTCCACTTT
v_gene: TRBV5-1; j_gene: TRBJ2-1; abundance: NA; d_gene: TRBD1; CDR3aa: CASSLVQGPYNEQFF; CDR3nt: TGCGCCAGCAGCTTGGTACAGGGGCCGTACAATGAGCAGTTCTTC
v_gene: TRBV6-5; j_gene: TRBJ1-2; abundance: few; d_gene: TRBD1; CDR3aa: CASRGDRANYGYTF; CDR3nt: TGTGCCAGCAGGGGGGACAGGGCTAACTATGGCTACACCTTC
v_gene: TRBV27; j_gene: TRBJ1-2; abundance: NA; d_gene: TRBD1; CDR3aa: CASSSIQGMTYGYTF; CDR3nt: TGTGCCAGCAGTTCCATACAGGGGATGACGTATGGCTACACCTTC
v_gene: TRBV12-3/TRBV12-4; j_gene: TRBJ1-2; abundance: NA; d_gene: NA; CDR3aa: CASSLEGGRGYTF; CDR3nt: TGTGCCAGCAGTTTGGAGGGGGGGCGCGGCTACACCTTC